What follows describes a single T cell receptor (beta chain). TCRdb's copy holds only in-frame clones and misses some; the assay was immunoSEQ multiplex PCR. This table has approximately 63,000 clones, 80% to 95% appearing once. These data originate in a study of T cell changes during pregnancy in multiple sclerosis. The sample here was peripheral blood, taken in the third trimester of pregnancy. This clonotype was sampled from a female donor in good health, enrolled as a control in a pregnancy study.

The CDR3 loop reads CASSLIHLSSYNEQFF. The CDR3 nucleotides are TGTGCCAGCAGCTTAATTCACCTCAGCTCCTACAATGAGCAGTTCTTC. This chain links TRBV7-3 with TRBJ2-1; D unresolved. CDR3 length equals 16 residues. The germline V and J ends were trimmed by 1 base and 0 bases, with 10 bases remaining between them. CDR1 SGHTA and CDR2 FQGTGA come from the germline V gene.